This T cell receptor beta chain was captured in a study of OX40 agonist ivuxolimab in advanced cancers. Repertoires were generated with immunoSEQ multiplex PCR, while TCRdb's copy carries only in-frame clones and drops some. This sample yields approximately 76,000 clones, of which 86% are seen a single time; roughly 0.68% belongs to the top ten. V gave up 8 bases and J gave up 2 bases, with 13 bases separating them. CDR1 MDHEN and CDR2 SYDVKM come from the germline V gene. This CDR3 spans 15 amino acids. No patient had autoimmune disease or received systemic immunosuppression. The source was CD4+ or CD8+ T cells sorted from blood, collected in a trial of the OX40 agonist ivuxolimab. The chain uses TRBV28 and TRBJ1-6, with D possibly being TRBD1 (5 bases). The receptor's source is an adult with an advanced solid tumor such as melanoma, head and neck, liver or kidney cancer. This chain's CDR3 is CASCRDGAYNSPLHF. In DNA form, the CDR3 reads TGTGCCAGCTGTAGGGACGGGGCCTATAATTCACCCCTCCACTTT.